Shown below are 17 T cell receptor beta chains from a single sample sequenced in a study of T cell repertoires in cytomegalovirus infection. TCRdb reprocessed the reads with MiXCR, giving one entry per CDR3 protein. The table lists fewer than 1,000,000 distinct CDR3 sequences, more than 25% of them singletons, with more than 13% in the top ten. No antigen has been identified for these receptors. This specimen consisted of cultured CD8+ T cells from PBMCs, obtained from culture after CMV antigen stimulation. All receptors derive from a human donor in good health (CMV status not recorded). Some clones in this sample may be carry-over from other donors' samples.

This clonotype was observed many times. This sequence joins TRBV12-3 or TRBV12-4 and TRBJ1-1, with D unresolved. V dropped 6 bases and J dropped 0 bases, with 8 bases sitting between them. The length of the CDR3 is 13 residues. In nucleotides, the CDR3 is TGTGCCAGCAGCTTAACACTGAACACTGAAGCTTTCTTT. Translated: CASSLTLNTEAFF.

In this sample, this clonotype turned up many times. V gene TRBV7-8 combines with J gene TRBJ1-3; D remains unclear. In germline, CDR1 is SGHVS, CDR2 FQNEAQ. The CDR3 runs 13 residues. Trimming pared 5 bases from V and 2 bases from J, leaving 7 bases between. CDR3 protein: CASSGTTGNTIYF. The CDR3 bases are TGTGCCAGCAGCGGCACAACTGGAAACACCATATATTTT.

This chain connects TRBV7-9 to TRBJ1-2; D unclear. This CDR3 spans 15 amino acids. Germline values: CDR1 SEHNR, CDR2 FQNEAQ (reference sequence). Trimming removed 4 bases at V and 3 bases at J, with 15 bases between. The CDR3 nucleotides are TGTGCCAGCAGCTCACTTGCCGGGGTAGACTATGGCTACACCTTC. Residues: CASSSLAGVDYGYTF.

This clonotype showed up just once. This chain uses TRBV19 with TRBJ1-2; D is possibly TRBD1 (6 bases). This CDR3 comprises 12 residues. V was shortened by 10 bases and J by 7 bases, with 16 bases between the two germline ends. The germline V gene has CDR1 LNHDA and CDR2 SQIVND (reference sequence). The CDR3 region is CATAGGRGGYTF. The DNA for the CDR3 is TGTGCCACCGCGGGGGGGCGCGGTGGCTACACCTTC.

This clonotype has more than one count but fewer than ten. V is TRBV6-2 or TRBV6-3 and J is TRBJ1-4; perhaps TRBD1 as D (6 bases). The V end was cut by 5 bases, the J end by 8 bases, with 15 bases between. Germline CDR1 MNHEY, CDR2 SVGEGT. The CDR3 consists of 14 residues. CDR3 nucleotide sequence: TGTGCCAGCAGTCGGGACACCATATCAGAAAAACTGTTTTTT. This sequence encodes CASSRDTISEKLFF.

This chain joins TRBV12-3 or TRBV12-4 and TRBJ1-1, with a tentative D call TRBD1 (6 bases). The CDR3 length is 17 residues. Deletions cut 5 bases from V and 5 bases from J, with 24 bases between. The CDR3 DNA follows: TGTGCCAGCAGTCTTTTCTATCCGGGGGCGAGAGATACTGAAGCTTTCTTT. Translated: CASSLFYPGARDTEAFF.

This clonotype was picked up one time. The rearrangement uses TRBV25-1 and TRBJ2-3; D is perhaps TRBD1 or TRBD2 (6 bases each). Germline CDR1 MGHDK, CDR2 SYGVNS. This CDR3 spans 15 amino acids. The ends were cut back, 2 bases at V and 6 bases at J, with 15 bases in the middle. CDR3 in amino acids: CASSEGGQGRDTQYF. In DNA, the CDR3 is TGTGCCAGCAGTGAAGGGGGGCAGGGACGGGATACGCAGTATTTT.

The chain couples TRBV20-1 to TRBJ1-2, with 8 nucleotides matching TRBD1. Per the germline V gene, CDR1 is DFQATT and CDR2 is SNEGSKA (reference sequence). V lost 6 bases to trimming and J lost 1 base; unmatched junction nucleotides: 4. This CDR3 is 13 amino acids long. Here the CDR3 reads CSAMDRVNYGYTF. The CDR3 bases are TGCAGTGCGATGGACAGGGTTAACTATGGCTACACCTTC.

This clonotype was seen only a few times. This chain uses TRBV6-2 or TRBV6-3 with TRBJ1-1; D gene ambiguous. The CDR3 runs 16 residues. Germline-derived CDR1 and CDR2 are MNHEY and SVGEGT. Trimming removed 0 bases from V and 1 base from J, with 12 bases in between. In DNA, the CDR3 is TGTGCCAGCAGTTACTCGCCTGGGCAGTCGAACACTGAAGCTTTCTTT. It is translated as CASSYSPGQSNTEAFF.

This clonotype was observed many times. Germline and junction disagree at one end, which may indicate a read error. This sequence joins TRBV7-6 and TRBJ2-5; 12 bases agree with TRBD2. Germline V gives CDR1 SGHVS, CDR2 FNYEAQ. The CDR3 runs to 15 residues. Written as DNA, the CDR3 is TGTGCTAGCAGCCGGACTAGCGGGGACCAAGAGACCCAGTACTTC. This gives the protein CASSRTSGDQETQYF.

This chain joins TRBV29-1 and TRBJ2-3; TRBD2 aligns across 9 bases. Germline V lookup: CDR1 SQVTM, CDR2 ANQGSEA. J lost 4 bases, V lost 4 bases, and 12 bases had no gene match. This CDR3 spans 16 amino acids. In DNA, the CDR3 is TGCAGCGTTGCATTGCGCGGGGGGGCATATTCAGATACGCAGTATTTT. It is translated as CSVALRGGAYSDTQYF.

This clonotype was counted many times. V and J are TRBV7-9 and TRBJ1-4, with D unresolved. The germline V gene has CDR1 SEHNR and CDR2 FQNEAQ (reference sequence). Trimming took 5 bases from V and 5 from J, leaving 15 bases between them. The CDR3 runs 15 residues. CDR3 amino acids: CASSPPDVGNEKLFF. DNA of the CDR3: TGTGCCAGCAGCCCCCCGGACGTTGGAAATGAAAAACTGTTTTTT.

V usage is TRBV5-4 and J usage is TRBJ2-2; 8 bases match TRBD1. Germline assignment: CDR1 SGHNT and CDR2 YYREEE (reference sequence). V lost 5 bases to trimming and J lost 6 bases; unmatched junction nucleotides: 9. The CDR3 is made up of 15 amino acids. The DNA of the CDR3 is TGTGCCAGCAGACCCGAGGACAGGGAGGCCGGGGAGCTGTTTTTT. Residues: CASRPEDREAGELFF.

This clonotype was detected many times. The rearrangement joins TRBV6-1 to TRBJ2-7; 7 positions match TRBD1. Germline trimming cut 3 bases from V and 3 bases from J; bases unmatched to any gene: 2. From germline, CDR1 is MNHNS and CDR2 SASEGT. This CDR3 has 13 residues. The CDR3 nucleotides read TGTGCCAGCAGTGACGACAGGGTCTACGAGCAGTACTTC. Its translation is CASSDDRVYEQYF.

This clonotype has just a few counts. The V call is TRBV7-9, the J call TRBJ2-1; the D gene is possibly TRBD2 (5 bases). Germline lookup yields CDR1 SEHNR and CDR2 FQNEAQ (reference sequence). V was shortened by 2 bases and J by 10 bases, with 9 bases between the two germline ends. The CDR3 has 12 amino acids. CDR3 protein: CASSLIASEQFF. Written as DNA, the CDR3 is TGTGCCAGCAGCTTAATAGCGAGCGAGCAGTTCTTC.

As regards this clonotype: A read error may produce the germline difference seen at one junction end. J is TRBJ2-5 and V is TRBV29-1, with 7 bases that match TRBD2. Germline V gene data show CDR1 as SQVTM and CDR2 as ANQGSEA. The CDR3 has 15 amino acids. The DNA for the CDR3 is TGCAGCGTTGAAGGTAGCGGGCGCCTCGCGGAGACCAAGTACTTC. Translated, it gives CSVEGSGRLAETKYF.

This clonotype was recorded at least ten times. V and J are TRBV3-1 and TRBJ2-3, with TRBD1 identical over 7 bases. V shed 4 bases and J 5 bases; nucleotides not matched to a gene: 12. CDR3 length equals 16 residues. CDR1 LGHDT and CDR2 YNNKEL come from the germline V gene (reference sequence). The CDR3 spells CASSLRPGQMEDTQYF. The CDR3 region has the DNA TGTGCCAGCAGCCTGCGACCGGGACAGATGGAAGATACGCAGTATTTT.